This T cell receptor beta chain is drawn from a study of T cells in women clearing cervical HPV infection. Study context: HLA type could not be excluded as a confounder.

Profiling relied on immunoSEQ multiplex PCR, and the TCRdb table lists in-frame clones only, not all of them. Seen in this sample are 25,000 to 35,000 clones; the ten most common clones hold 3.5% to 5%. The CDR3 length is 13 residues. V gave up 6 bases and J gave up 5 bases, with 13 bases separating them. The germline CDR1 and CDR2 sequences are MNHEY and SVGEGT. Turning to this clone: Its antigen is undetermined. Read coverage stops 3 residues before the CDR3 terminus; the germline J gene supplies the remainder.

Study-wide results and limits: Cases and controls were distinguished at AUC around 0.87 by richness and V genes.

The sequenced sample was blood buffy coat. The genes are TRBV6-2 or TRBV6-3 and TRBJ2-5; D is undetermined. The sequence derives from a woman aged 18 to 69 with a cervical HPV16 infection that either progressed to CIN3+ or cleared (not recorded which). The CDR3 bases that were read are TGTGCCAGCAGCAAACCCCCGCGGGAGACC. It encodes CASSKPPRET. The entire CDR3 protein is CASSKPPRETQYF.